This T cell receptor (beta chain) was sequenced for a study of shared T cell receptors in the human thymus. Here immunoSEQ multiplex PCR was the method, and the copy in TCRdb shows in-frame clones only, minus some. The sample lists 700,000 or so clones; 70% to 90% were seen once. The CDR3 extends over 16 amino acids. Germline V CDR1 and CDR2: MGHRA, YSYEKL. V lost 1 base, J lost 5 bases, and 15 bases lay in between. This sample also appeared in a second study, on human thymus T cells.

The sequenced sample was thymocytes. The gene calls are TRBV4-1 and TRBJ1-5; D is unresolved. This receptor was identified in a girl less than two years old with a congenital heart defect. CDR3 nucleotides: TGCGCCAGCAGCCAAGGGGGAGGGAAGATCGATCAGCCCCAGCATTTT. This sequence encodes CASSQGGGKIDQPQHF.